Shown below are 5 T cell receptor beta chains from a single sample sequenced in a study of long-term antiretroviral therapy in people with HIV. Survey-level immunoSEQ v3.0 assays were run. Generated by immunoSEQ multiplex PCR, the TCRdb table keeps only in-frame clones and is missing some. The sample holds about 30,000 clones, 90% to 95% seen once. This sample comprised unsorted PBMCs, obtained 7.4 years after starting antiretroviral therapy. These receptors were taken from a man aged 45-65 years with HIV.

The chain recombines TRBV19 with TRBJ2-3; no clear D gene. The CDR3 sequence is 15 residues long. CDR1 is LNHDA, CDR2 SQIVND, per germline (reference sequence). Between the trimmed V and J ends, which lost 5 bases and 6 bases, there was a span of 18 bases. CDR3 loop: CASSALSPRVDTQYF. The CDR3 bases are TGTGCCAGTAGTGCACTCTCACCTCGGGTGGATACGCAGTATTTT.

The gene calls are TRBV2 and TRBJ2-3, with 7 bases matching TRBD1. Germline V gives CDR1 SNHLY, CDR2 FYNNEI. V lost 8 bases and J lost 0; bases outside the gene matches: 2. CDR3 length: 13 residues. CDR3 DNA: TGTGCCAGCGTCAGGGGGAGCACAGATACGCAGTATTTT. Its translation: CASVRGSTDTQYF.

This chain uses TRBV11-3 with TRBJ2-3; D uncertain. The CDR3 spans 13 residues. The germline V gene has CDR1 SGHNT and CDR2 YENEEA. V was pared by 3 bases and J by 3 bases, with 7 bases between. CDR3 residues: CASSFTQTDTQYF. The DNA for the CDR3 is TGTGCCAGCAGCTTCACCCAGACAGATACGCAGTATTTT.

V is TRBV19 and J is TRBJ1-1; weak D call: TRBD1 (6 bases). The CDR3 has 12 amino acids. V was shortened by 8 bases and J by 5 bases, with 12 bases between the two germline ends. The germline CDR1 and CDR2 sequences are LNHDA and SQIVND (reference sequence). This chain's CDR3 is CASQEGGTEAFF. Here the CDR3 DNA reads TGTGCCAGTCAGGAGGGGGGGACTGAAGCTTTCTTT.

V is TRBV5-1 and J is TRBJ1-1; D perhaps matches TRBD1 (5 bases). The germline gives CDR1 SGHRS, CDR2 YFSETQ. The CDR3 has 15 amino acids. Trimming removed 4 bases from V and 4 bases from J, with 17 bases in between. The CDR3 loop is CASSLLQELGTEAFF. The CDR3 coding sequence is TGCGCCAGCAGCCTCTTACAGGAGTTGGGCACTGAAGCTTTCTTT. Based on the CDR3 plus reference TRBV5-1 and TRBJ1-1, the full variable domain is KAGVTQTPRYLIKTRGQQVTLSCSPISGHRSVSWYQQTPGQGLQFLFEYFSETQRNKGNFPGRFSGRQFSNSRSEMNVSTLELGDSALYLCASSLLQELGTEAFFGQGTRLTVV.